This T cell receptor (beta chain) was captured in a study of beta chain features in type 1 diabetes. General study points: Possibly, sequencing cDNA over-represented cells that had high TCR expression levels. Shortening of TCRB CDR3s, moderate but significant, appeared in all four CD4+ subsets of Type 1 diabetes patients.

Every isolated RNA sample was fully reverse transcribed, so sequencing captured expressed TCRB transcripts. Sequencing was performed with immunoSEQ multiplex PCR; in TCRdb, only in-frame clones are kept and a portion is missing. The data show 630,000 or so clones, about an eighth seen once. This clone was counted only a few times. Its target is not known. Trimming removed 6 bases from V and 1 base from J; junction bases left unmatched: 4. The germline gives CDR1 SEHNR, CDR2 FQNEAQ (reference sequence). This CDR3 comprises 15 residues. The source material was naive CD4+ T cells from blood. The TCR sequence derives from a man between 18 and 29 years old with type 1 diabetes. This chain connects TRBV7-9 to TRBJ2-5; 11 positions match TRBD2. The CDR3 region is CASRDGTSGQETQYF. The CDR3 nucleotides read TGTGCCAGCAGAGACGGGACTAGCGGCCAAGAGACCCAGTACTTC.